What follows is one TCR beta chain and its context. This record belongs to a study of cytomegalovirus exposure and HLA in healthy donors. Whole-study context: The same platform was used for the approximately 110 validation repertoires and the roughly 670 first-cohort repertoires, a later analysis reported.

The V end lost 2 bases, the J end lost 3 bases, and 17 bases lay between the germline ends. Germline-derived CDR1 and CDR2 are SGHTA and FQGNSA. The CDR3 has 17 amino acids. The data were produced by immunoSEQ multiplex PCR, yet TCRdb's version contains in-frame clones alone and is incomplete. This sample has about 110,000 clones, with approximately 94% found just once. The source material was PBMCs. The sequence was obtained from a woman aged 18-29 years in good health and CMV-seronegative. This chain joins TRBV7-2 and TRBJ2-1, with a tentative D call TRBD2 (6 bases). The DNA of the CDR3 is TGTGCCAGCAGCTTAAGCAAGTGGGCTAGCGACTACAATGAGCAGTTCTTC. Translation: CASSLSKWASDYNEQFF.